The 15 T cell receptor beta chains reported below all come from one sample, sequenced in a study of cytomegalovirus exposure and HLA in healthy donors. Use of 60 Vbeta and 13 Jbeta primers characterized the PCR. Method: immunoSEQ multiplex PCR; TCRdb's copy keeps in-frame clones and lacks some. In the table there are about 130,000 clones, about 86% of which are singletons. Material for sequencing was PBMCs. The receptor set was obtained from a man between 18 and 35 years old in good health and CMV-seronegative.

The gene calls are TRBV28 and TRBJ2-7; D is ambiguous. CDR3 length: 13 amino acids. V lost 6 bases and J lost 0, with 9 bases in between. CDR1 is MDHEN and CDR2 is SYDVKM in the germline V gene. DNA of the CDR3: TGTGCCAGCAGGGGCTTAAGCTCCTACGAGCAGTACTTC. It is translated as CASRGLSSYEQYF.

The sample holds a few counts of this clone. The chain uses TRBV7-6 and TRBJ1-1; D remains ambiguous. Germline V gene sequence: CDR1 SGHVS, CDR2 FNYEAQ. CDR3 length: 17 residues. V lost 5 bases and J lost 0, with 19 bases in between. The CDR3 spells CASSPIVPTYMNTEAFF. CDR3 bases: TGTGCCAGCAGCCCAATAGTCCCCACTTATATGAACACTGAAGCTTTCTTT.

This chain joins TRBV5-1 and TRBJ2-5; 8 bases map to TRBD1. The CDR3 has 13 residues. In germline, CDR1 is SGHRS, CDR2 YFSETQ. Unmatched junction bases numbered 3, after V lost 5 bases and J lost 3 bases. Here the CDR3 reads CASRQGAEETQYF. CDR3 DNA: TGCGCCAGCAGGCAGGGGGCGGAAGAGACCCAGTACTTC.

V gene TRBV5-1 combines with J gene TRBJ2-7; TRBD1 matches at 12 bases. Germline assignment: CDR1 SGHRS and CDR2 YFSETQ. Trimming at V came to 2 bases and at J to 3 bases, leaving 3 bases not matched to a gene. This CDR3 is 15 amino acids long. The CDR3 bases are TGCGCCAGCAGCTTCGGGACAGGGGGCGGCTACGAGCAGTACTTC. Translated: CASSFGTGGGYEQYF.

This clone was counted a few times. V usage is TRBV6-5 and J usage is TRBJ2-6, with a possible D match to TRBD1 (6 bases). Per the germline V gene, CDR1 is MNHEY and CDR2 is SVGAGI. The CDR3 is 15 residues long. Trimming stripped 7 bases from V and 3 bases from J, with 13 bases between. CDR3 in DNA: TGTGCCAGCAAGCTACAGGGTAGTGGGGCCAACGTCCTGACTTTC. It translates to CASKLQGSGANVLTF.

The chain couples TRBV19 to TRBJ1-6, with D possibly TRBD1 on 6 matching bases. The CDR3 consists of 13 residues. The V end was cut by 7 bases, the J end by 9 bases, with 13 bases between. Germline V gene sequence: CDR1 LNHDA, CDR2 SQIVND (reference sequence). In DNA, the CDR3 is TGTGCCAGTAATCTCAGGGGTGCTTCACCCCTCCACTTT. Protein: CASNLRGASPLHF.

The chain uses TRBV27 and TRBJ2-7; TRBD2 aligns across 8 bases. Unmatched junction bases numbered 8, after V lost 3 bases and J lost 4 bases. This CDR3 spans 15 amino acids. Germline values: CDR1 MNHEY, CDR2 SMNVEV (reference sequence). The DNA for the CDR3 is TGTGCCAGCAGTTTTAGCGGGGTCCTCCTATACGAGCAGTACTTC. Amino acids: CASSFSGVLLYEQYF.

V is TRBV5-4 and J is TRBJ1-4, with 10 positions matching TRBD1. J gave up 7 bases and V 3 bases, and 3 bases lay outside the gene matches. Germline CDR1 SGHNT, CDR2 YYREEE (reference sequence). The CDR3 runs 14 residues. The CDR3 sequence is CASSSDRGSEKLFF. The CDR3 DNA sequence: TGTGCCAGCAGCTCGGACAGGGGGAGTGAAAAACTGTTTTTT.

This chain links TRBV9 with TRBJ1-1; possibly TRBD1 for D (6 bases). The germline CDR1 and CDR2 sequences are SGDLS and YYNGEE. The CDR3 sequence is 15 residues long. The V gene lost 4 bases and the J gene lost 1 base, with 14 bases spanning the gap. CDR3: CASSTPGVWNTEAFF. In nucleotides, the CDR3 is TGTGCCAGCAGCACCCCAGGGGTGTGGAACACTGAAGCTTTCTTT.

A single count supports this clone. This chain joins TRBV5-1 and TRBJ2-2, with D hard to call. Looked up from germline, CDR1 is SGHRS and CDR2 is YFSETQ. Trimming stripped 3 bases from V and 3 bases from J, with 6 bases between. CDR3 length equals 13 residues. The CDR3 coding sequence is TGCGCCAGCAGCTCGCAGGACACCGGGGAGCTGTTTTTT. This encodes CASSSQDTGELFF.

This chain joins TRBV11-2 and TRBJ2-3; a weak D match, TRBD1 (5 bases). In germline, CDR1 is SGHAT, CDR2 FQNNGV. V was shortened by 10 bases and J by 7 bases, with 15 bases between the two germline ends. This CDR3 comprises 12 residues. The DNA for the CDR3 is TGTGCCACCCAGACAGAGTTGCATACGCAGTATTTT. Protein: CATQTELHTQYF.

The J gene is TRBJ2-6, the V gene TRBV18, with D possibly matching TRBD2 (6 bases). This CDR3 contains 18 residues. CDR1 is KGHSH and CDR2 is LQKENI in the germline V gene. V was shortened by 1 base and J by 0 bases, with 13 bases between the two germline ends. CDR3 sequence reads: CASSPLGGKSSGANVLTF. The CDR3 region has the DNA TGTGCCAGCTCACCACTTGGCGGGAAGAGCTCTGGGGCCAACGTCCTGACTTTC.

In its sample, this clone was seen a few times. The chain carries TRBV5-6 and TRBJ1-4; D gene unclear. Trimming removed 2 bases at V and 0 bases at J, with 8 bases between. Germline CDR1 and CDR2: SGHDT and YYEEEE. The CDR3 is 15 amino acids. CDR3 bases: TGTGCCAGCAGCTTAAGCCTCGCAACTAATGAAAAACTGTTTTTT. Protein sequence: CASSLSLATNEKLFF.

This rearrangement joins TRBV18 to TRBJ1-1; TRBD1 is a possible D gene (5 bases). Looked up from germline, CDR1 is KGHSH and CDR2 is LQKENI. Trimming stripped 3 bases from V and 4 bases from J, with 9 bases between. The CDR3 is made up of 13 amino acids. CDR3 sequence (DNA): TGTGCCAGCTCACCTATGGGGGGCACTGAAGCTTTCTTT. Translation: CASSPMGGTEAFF.

The chain is built from TRBV5-1 and TRBJ1-1; D call uncertain. The ends were cut back, 1 base at V and 6 bases at J, with 16 bases in the middle. The germline CDR1 and CDR2 sequences are SGHRS and YFSETQ. This CDR3 region has 15 residues. The CDR3, as DNA: TGCGCCAGCAGCTTGTCGTCCGGTTTTCCCCCTGAAGCTTTCTTT. Protein sequence: CASSLSSGFPPEAFF.